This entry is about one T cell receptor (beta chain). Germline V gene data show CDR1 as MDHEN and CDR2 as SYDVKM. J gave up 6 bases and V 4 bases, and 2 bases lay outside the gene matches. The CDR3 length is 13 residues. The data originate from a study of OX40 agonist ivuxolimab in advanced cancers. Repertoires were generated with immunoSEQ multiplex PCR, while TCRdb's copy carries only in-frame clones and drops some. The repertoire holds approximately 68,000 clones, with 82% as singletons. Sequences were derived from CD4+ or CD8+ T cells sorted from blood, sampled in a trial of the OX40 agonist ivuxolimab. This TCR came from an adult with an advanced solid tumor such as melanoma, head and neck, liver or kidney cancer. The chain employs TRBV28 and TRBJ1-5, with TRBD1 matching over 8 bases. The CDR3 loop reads CASSSDRAQPQHF. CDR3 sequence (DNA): TGTGCCAGCAGTTCGGACAGGGCTCAGCCCCAGCATTTT.